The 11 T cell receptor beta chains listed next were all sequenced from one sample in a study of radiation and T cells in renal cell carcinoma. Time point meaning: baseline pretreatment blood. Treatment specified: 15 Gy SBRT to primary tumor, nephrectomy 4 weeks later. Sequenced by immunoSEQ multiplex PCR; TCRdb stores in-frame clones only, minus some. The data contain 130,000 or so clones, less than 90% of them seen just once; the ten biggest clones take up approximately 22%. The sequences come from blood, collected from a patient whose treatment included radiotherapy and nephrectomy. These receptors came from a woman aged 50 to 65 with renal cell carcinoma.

The CDR3 is CASMAQVNYGYTF. The CDR3 nucleotides read TGTGCCAGTATGGCCCAGGTTAACTATGGCTACACCTTC. The chain employs TRBV19 and TRBJ1-2; D unclear. CDR1 and CDR2 (germline): LNHDA, SQIVND (reference sequence). Trimming cost V 7 bases and J 1 base, with 10 bases left between them. The CDR3 contains 13 residues.

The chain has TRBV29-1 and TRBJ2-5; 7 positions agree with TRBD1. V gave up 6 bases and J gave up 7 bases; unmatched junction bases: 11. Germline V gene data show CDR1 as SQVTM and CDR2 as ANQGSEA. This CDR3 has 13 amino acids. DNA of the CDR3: TGCAGCGTCGAACAGGGGCCCGGAGGGACCCAGTACTTC. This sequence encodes CSVEQGPGGTQYF.

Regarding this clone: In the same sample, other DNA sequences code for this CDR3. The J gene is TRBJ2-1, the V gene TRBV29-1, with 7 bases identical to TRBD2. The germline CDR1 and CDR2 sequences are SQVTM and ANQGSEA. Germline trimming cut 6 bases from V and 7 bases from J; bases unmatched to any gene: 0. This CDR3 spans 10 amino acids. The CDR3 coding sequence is TGCAGCGTCGGGGGGAATGAGCAGTTCTTC. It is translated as CSVGGNEQFF.

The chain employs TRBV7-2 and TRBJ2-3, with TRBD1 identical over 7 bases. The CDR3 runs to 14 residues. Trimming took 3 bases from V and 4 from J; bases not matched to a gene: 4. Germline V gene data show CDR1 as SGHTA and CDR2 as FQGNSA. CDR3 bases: TGTGCCAGCAGCTTTCCCCAGGGGGCAGATACGCAGTATTTT. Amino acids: CASSFPQGADTQYF.

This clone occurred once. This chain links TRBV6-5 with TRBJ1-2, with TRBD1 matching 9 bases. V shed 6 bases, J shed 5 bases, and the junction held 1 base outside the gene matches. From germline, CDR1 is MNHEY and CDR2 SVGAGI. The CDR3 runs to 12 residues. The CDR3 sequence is CASRQGAYGYTF. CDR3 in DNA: TGTGCCAGCAGACAGGGGGCTTATGGCTACACCTTC.

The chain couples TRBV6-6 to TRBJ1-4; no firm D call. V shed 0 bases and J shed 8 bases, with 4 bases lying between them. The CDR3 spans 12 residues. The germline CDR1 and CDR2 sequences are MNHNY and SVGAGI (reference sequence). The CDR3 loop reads CASSYSWEKLFF. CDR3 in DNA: TGTGCCAGCAGTTACTCTTGGGAAAAACTGTTTTTT.

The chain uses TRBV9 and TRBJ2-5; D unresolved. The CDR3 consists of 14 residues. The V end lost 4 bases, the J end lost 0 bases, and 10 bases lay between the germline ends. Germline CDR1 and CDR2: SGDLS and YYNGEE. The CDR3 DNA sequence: TGTGCCAGCAGCCCAAGTAGCAACCAAGAGACCCAGTACTTC. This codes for CASSPSSNQETQYF. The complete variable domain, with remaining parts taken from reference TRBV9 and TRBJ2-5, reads DSGVTQTPKHLITATGQRVTLRCSPRSGDLSVYWYQQSLDQGLQFLIQYYNGEERAKGNILERFSAQQFPDLHSELNLSSLELGDSALYFCASSPSSNQETQYFGPGTRLLVL.

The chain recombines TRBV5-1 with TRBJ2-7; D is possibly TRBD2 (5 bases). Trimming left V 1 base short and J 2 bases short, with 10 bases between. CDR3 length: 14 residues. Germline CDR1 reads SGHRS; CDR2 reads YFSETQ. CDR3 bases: TGCGCCAGCAGCTTGCCGGGGAGCACCTACGAGCAGTACTTC. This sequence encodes CASSLPGSTYEQYF.

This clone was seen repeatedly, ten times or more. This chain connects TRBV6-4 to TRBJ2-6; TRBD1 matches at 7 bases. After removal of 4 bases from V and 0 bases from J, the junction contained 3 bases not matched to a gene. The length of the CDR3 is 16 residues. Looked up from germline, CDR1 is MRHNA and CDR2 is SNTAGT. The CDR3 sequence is CASSGQGSSGANVLTF. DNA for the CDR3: TGTGCCAGCAGTGGACAGGGAAGCTCTGGGGCCAACGTCCTGACTTTC.

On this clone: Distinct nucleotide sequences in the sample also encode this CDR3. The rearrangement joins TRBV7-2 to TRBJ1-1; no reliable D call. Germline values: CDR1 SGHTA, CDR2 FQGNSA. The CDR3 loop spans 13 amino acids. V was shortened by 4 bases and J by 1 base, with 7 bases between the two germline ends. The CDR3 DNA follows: TGTGCCAGCAGCTCAGATAGGAACACTGAAGCTTTCTTT. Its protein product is CASSSDRNTEAFF.

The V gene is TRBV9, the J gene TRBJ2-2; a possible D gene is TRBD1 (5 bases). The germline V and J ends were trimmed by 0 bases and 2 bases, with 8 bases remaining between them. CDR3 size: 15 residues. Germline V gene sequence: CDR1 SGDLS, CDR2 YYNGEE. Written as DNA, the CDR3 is TGTGCCAGCAGCGTAGTTGGGGCTAACACCGGGGAGCTGTTTTTT. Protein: CASSVVGANTGELFF.